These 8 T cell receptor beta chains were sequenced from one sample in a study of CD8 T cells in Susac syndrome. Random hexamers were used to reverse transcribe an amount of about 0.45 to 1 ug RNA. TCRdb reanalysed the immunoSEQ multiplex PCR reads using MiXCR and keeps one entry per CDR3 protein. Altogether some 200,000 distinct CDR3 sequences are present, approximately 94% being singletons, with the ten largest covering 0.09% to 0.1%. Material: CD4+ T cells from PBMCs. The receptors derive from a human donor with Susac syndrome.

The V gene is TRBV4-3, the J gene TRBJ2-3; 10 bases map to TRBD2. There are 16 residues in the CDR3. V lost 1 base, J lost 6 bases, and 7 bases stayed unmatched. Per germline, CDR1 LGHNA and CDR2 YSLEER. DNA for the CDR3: TGCGCCAGCAGCCAAGGGGTAGCGGGGGGCCTGGATACGCAGTATTTT. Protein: CASSQGVAGGLDTQYF.

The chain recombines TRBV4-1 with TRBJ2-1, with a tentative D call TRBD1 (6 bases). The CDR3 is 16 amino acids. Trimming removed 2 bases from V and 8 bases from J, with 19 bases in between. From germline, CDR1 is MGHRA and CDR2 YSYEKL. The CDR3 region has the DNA TGCGCCAGCAGCCAAATCCGGGACATTGCCATCCATGAGCAGTTCTTC. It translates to CASSQIRDIAIHEQFF.

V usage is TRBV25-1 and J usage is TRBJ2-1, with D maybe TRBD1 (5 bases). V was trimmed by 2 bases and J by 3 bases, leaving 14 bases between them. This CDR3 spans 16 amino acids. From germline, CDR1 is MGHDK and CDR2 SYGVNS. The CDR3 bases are TGTGCCAGCAGTGAACTTCTGGCAGGGTACTACAATGAGCAGTTCTTC. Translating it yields CASSELLAGYYNEQFF.

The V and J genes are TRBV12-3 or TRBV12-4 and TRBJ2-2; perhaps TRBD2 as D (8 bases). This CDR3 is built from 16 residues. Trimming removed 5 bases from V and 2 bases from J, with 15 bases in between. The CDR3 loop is CASSTSGQVNTGELFF. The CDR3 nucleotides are TGTGCCAGCAGTACTAGCGGACAGGTTAACACCGGGGAGCTGTTTTTT.

The CDR3 protein is CASEKGGYTF. The DNA for the CDR3 is TGTGCCTCCGAAAAGGGCGGCTACACCTTC. The genes are TRBV30 and TRBJ1-2; D ambiguous. The ends were cut back, 7 bases at V and 8 bases at J, with 11 bases in the middle. The CDR3 is 10 residues long. Germline V gives CDR1 GTSNPN, CDR2 SVGIG (reference sequence).

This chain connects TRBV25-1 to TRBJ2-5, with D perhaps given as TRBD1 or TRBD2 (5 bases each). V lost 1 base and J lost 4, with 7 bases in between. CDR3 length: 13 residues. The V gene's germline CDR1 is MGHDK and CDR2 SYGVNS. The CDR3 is CASSEWGIETQYF. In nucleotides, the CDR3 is TGTGCCAGCAGTGAATGGGGGATAGAGACCCAGTACTTC.

CDR3 coding DNA: TGTGCCAGCTCACCCCAGGGTGCAGCCTACGAGCAGTACTTC. Translation gives CASSPQGAAYEQYF. This chain uses TRBV18 with TRBJ2-7, with D maybe TRBD1 (5 bases). V gave up 3 bases and J gave up 2 bases, with 11 bases separating them. CDR1 KGHSH and CDR2 LQKENI come from the germline V gene. CDR3 size: 14 residues. The variable domain in full, completed from reference TRBV18 and TRBJ2-7, reads NAGVMQNPRHLVRRRGQEARLRCSPMKGHSHVYWYRQLPEEGLKFMVYLQKENIIDESGMPKERFSAEFPKEGPSILRIQQVVRGDSAAYFCASSPQGAAYEQYFGPGTRLTVT.

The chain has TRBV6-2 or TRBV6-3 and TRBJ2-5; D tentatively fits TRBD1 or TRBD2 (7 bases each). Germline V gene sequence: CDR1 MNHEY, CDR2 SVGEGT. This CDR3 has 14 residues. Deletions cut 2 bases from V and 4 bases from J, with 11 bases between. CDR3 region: CASSYTRGGETQYF. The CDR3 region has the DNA TGTGCCAGCAGTTACACCAGGGGGGGAGAGACCCAGTACTTC.